The clone carrying this T cell receptor beta chain is medium-sized (0.01 to 0.1%). The data were obtained in a study of metastatic and nonmetastatic thyroid tumors. Until they underwent thyroid surgery, no patient had received any treatment. TCRdb re-analyzed the PCR reads through MiXCR. The sample includes 30,000 to 45,000 clones, 28% of them seen just once. CDR3 size: 14 residues. Germline loops: CDR1 SGHKS, CDR2 YYEKEE (reference sequence). The V gene lost 6 bases and the J gene lost 3 bases, with 13 bases spanning the gap. What was sequenced was blood. This chain uses TRBV5-5 with TRBJ1-5, with no clear D. This TCR came from a male donor with papillary thyroid cancer or a benign thyroid nodule (not recorded which). Some clones in this sample may be carry-over from other donors' samples. This chain's CDR3 is CASNLEATNQPQHF. CDR3 nucleotides: TGTGCCAGCAACCTGGAGGCCACCAATCAGCCCCAGCATTTT.